The 7 T cell receptor beta chains below were found in one sample sequenced in a study of T cell changes during pregnancy in multiple sclerosis. TCRdb's copy holds only in-frame clones and misses some; the assay was immunoSEQ multiplex PCR. The sample lists tens of thousands of clones; approximately 95% were seen once. Sequenced here: CD4+ T cells from peripheral blood mononuclear cells, sampled after pregnancy. The origin of the receptors is a female donor with multiple sclerosis, enrolled in a pregnancy study.

The gene calls are TRBV7-9 and TRBJ1-3, with 8 nucleotides matching TRBD1. V trimming: 2 bases; J trimming: 0 bases; junction bases outside the gene matches: 6. The length of the CDR3 is 17 residues. Germline CDR1 is SEHNR and CDR2 is FQNEAQ (reference sequence). In DNA, the CDR3 is TGTGCCAGCAGCTTACCCCAAGACAGGGGCTCTGGAAACACCATATATTTT. Translation: CASSLPQDRGSGNTIYF.

The count of this clone is one. The V call is TRBV25-1, the J call TRBJ1-4; TRBD1 aligns across 7 bases. Trimming took 0 bases from V and 5 from J; bases not matched to a gene: 3. Germline V gene sequence: CDR1 MGHDK, CDR2 SYGVNS. There are 15 residues in the CDR3. The CDR3 bases are TGTGCCAGCAGTGAATATCTACAGGGGAATGAAAAACTGTTTTTT. Its translation is CASSEYLQGNEKLFF.

The chain carries TRBV7-9 and TRBJ2-7, with TRBD1 matching 7 bases. CDR3 size: 15 residues. Trimming removed 5 bases from V and 2 bases from J; junction bases left unmatched: 9. CDR1 and CDR2 (germline): SEHNR, FQNEAQ (reference sequence). Written as DNA, the CDR3 is TGTGCCAGCAGCCCCAGCCGGACAGGAACCTACGAGCAGTACTTC. Its protein product is CASSPSRTGTYEQYF. Full variable domain (remainder filled in from reference TRBV7-9 and TRBJ2-7): DTGVSQNPRHKITKRGQNVTFRCDPISEHNRLYWYRQTLGQGPEFLTYFQNEAQLEKSRLLSDRFSAERPKGSFSTLEIQRTEQGDSAMYLCASSPSRTGTYEQYFGPGTRLTVT.

This sequence joins TRBV11-2 and TRBJ1-1, with D maybe TRBD1 (5 bases). Trimming cost V 1 base and J 4 bases, with 16 bases left between them. Germline CDR1 and CDR2: SGHAT and FQNNGV. The CDR3 length is 16 residues. In DNA, the CDR3 is TGTGCCAGCAGCTTAGGCCACTCAGGGTGGGGCACTGAAGCTTTCTTT. Translation gives CASSLGHSGWGTEAFF. The full variable domain, with the rest looked up from reference TRBV11-2 and TRBJ1-1, is EAGVAQSPRYKIIEKRQSVAFWCNPISGHATLYWYQQILGQGPKLLIQFQNNGVVDDSQLPKDRFSAERLKGVDSTLKIQPAKLEDSAVYLCASSLGHSGWGTEAFFGQGTRLTVV.

The rearrangement links TRBV5-4 to TRBJ1-2; D unresolved. Trimming left V 1 base short and J 2 bases short, with 6 bases between. Germline-derived CDR1 and CDR2 are SGHNT and YYREEE (reference sequence). The CDR3 length is 13 residues. Written as DNA, the CDR3 is TGTGCCAGCAGCTTGACACAGAACTATGGCTACACCTTC. It yields the protein CASSLTQNYGYTF.

V usage is TRBV2 and J usage is TRBJ2-7; 9 bases line up with TRBD2. The CDR3 is 14 residues long. From germline, CDR1 is SNHLY and CDR2 FYNNEI. The ends lost 8 bases at V and 3 bases at J; junction bases unmatched: 8. The CDR3 loop reads CASRVTSGYYEQYF. The CDR3 region has the DNA TGTGCCAGCCGAGTGACTAGCGGTTACTACGAGCAGTACTTC.

The chain carries TRBV9 and TRBJ2-3; TRBD2 aligns across 10 bases. Germline assignment: CDR1 SGDLS and CDR2 YYNGEE. V lost 2 bases to trimming and J lost 4 bases; unmatched junction nucleotides: 13. The CDR3 runs to 18 residues. The CDR3 protein is CASSVSRLAGELSDTQYF. Written as DNA, the CDR3 is TGTGCCAGCAGCGTGAGCCGGCTAGCGGGAGAGCTCTCAGATACGCAGTATTTT.